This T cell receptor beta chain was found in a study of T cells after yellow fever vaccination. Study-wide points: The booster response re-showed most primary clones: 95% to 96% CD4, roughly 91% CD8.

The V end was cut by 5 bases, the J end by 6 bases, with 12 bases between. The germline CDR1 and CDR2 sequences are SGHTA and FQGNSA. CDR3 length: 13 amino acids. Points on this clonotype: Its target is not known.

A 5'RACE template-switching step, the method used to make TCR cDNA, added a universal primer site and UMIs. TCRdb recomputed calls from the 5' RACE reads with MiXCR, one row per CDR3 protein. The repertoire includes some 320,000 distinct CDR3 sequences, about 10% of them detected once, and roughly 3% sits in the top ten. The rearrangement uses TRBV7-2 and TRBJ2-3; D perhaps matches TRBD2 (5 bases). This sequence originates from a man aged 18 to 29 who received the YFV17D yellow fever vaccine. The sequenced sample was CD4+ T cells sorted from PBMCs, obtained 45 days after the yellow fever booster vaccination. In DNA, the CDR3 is TGTGCCAGCAGCATAGGGTGGGAGGATACGCAGTATTTT. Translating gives CASSIGWEDTQYF.